These 26 T cell receptor beta chains were sequenced from one sample in a study of T cell changes during pregnancy in multiple sclerosis. Some clones are missing from TCRdb's copy, which holds only in-frame ones; the method was immunoSEQ multiplex PCR. This table has 58,000 or so clones, 92% appearing once. The sequencing here drew on peripheral blood, taken in the first trimester of pregnancy. The receptor set was obtained from a female donor with multiple sclerosis, enrolled in a pregnancy study.

This CDR3 is CASSQVGDSGYEQYF. In DNA, the CDR3 is TGTGCCAGCAGCCAAGTGGGGGACTCGGGCTACGAGCAGTACTTC. The rearrangement joins TRBV4-2 to TRBJ2-7, with a possible D match to TRBD2 (6 bases). Trimming took 1 base from V and 3 from J, leaving 13 bases between them. CDR3 length: 15 residues. Germline V gene lookup returns CDR1 LGHNA and CDR2 YNFKEQ.

The chain is built from TRBV11-2 and TRBJ2-5, with a possible D match to TRBD2 (6 bases). The CDR3 runs to 18 residues. With 2 bases removed from V and 5 bases from J, the gap between germline ends came to 24 bases. Germline V lookup: CDR1 SGHAT, CDR2 FQNNGV. CDR3 amino acids: CASSLNSGSRDFYETQYF. The CDR3, as DNA: TGTGCCAGCAGCTTAAATTCTGGTAGCAGGGACTTCTACGAGACCCAGTACTTC.

This sequence joins TRBV6-5 and TRBJ2-2; 9 positions match TRBD1. Trimming removed 4 bases from V and 4 bases from J; junction bases left unmatched: 4. The CDR3 is 15 amino acids. Per germline, CDR1 MNHEY and CDR2 SVGAGI. CDR3 protein: CASSSATGGTGELFF. The DNA of the CDR3 is TGTGCCAGCAGTTCCGCGACAGGGGGCACCGGGGAGCTGTTTTTT.

The CDR3 bases are TGTGCCAGCAGTCCCCTAACAGGGTCGGAAGCTTTCTTT. Its translation is CASSPLTGSEAFF. V usage is TRBV27 and J usage is TRBJ1-1, with D tentatively TRBD1 (6 bases). V was pared by 5 bases and J by 8 bases, with 15 bases between. This CDR3 has 13 amino acids. CDR1 MNHEY and CDR2 SMNVEV come from the germline V gene (reference sequence).

The CDR3 coding sequence is TGTGCCAGCAGCTTAACAGACTACAATGAGCAGTTCTTC. Residues: CASSLTDYNEQFF. The rearrangement joins TRBV7-2 to TRBJ2-1; unclear D gene. The CDR3 runs 13 residues. Trimming removed 2 bases from V and 3 bases from J, with 5 bases in between. Germline V gene sequence: CDR1 SGHTA, CDR2 FQGNSA.

The chain is built from TRBV21-1 and TRBJ1-4. TRBV21-1 is a pseudogene locus. The CDR3 spans 15 residues. CDR3: CASSAPPGRYEKLFF. CDR3 in DNA: TGTGCCAGCAGCGCCCCTCCGGGGAGGTACGAAAAACTGTTTTTT.

This clone was seen just once. The chain recombines TRBV6-5 with TRBJ2-1; TRBD1 aligns across 8 bases. The germline gives CDR1 MNHEY, CDR2 SVGAGI. The V segment lost 5 bases and the J segment 3 bases; nucleotides outside the gene matches: 6. The CDR3 is 15 residues long. The CDR3 DNA is TGTGCCAGCAGTCGACAGGGGTTACTCTACAATGAGCAGTTCTTC. Encoded protein: CASSRQGLLYNEQFF.

Only one count was recorded for this clone. The chain combines TRBV5-1 with TRBJ1-2; 9 nucleotides align to TRBD1. The length of the CDR3 is 14 residues. V shed 4 bases and J 7 bases; nucleotides not matched to a gene: 8. Germline CDR1 reads SGHRS; CDR2 reads YFSETQ. The CDR3 region is CASSQDRGSGGYTF. The CDR3 DNA reads as TGCGCCAGCAGCCAGGACAGGGGTTCGGGTGGCTACACCTTC. The full variable domain, its missing parts supplied by reference TRBV5-1 and TRBJ1-2, is KAGVTQTPRYLIKTRGQQVTLSCSPISGHRSVSWYQQTPGQGLQFLFEYFSETQRNKGNFPGRFSGRQFSNSRSEMNVSTLELGDSALYLCASSQDRGSGGYTFGSGTRLTVV.

This clone was found once. A junction boundary mismatches the germline segment, possibly from a read error. The chain carries TRBV6-1 and TRBJ2-3; 10 bases are a match to TRBD2. Germline loops: CDR1 MNHNS, CDR2 SASEGT. This CDR3 region has 15 residues. The CDR3 DNA reads TGTGCCAGCAGGGAAGCGGGAGGGGGCACAGATACGCAGTATTTT. Translating gives CASREAGGGTDTQYF.

The V call is TRBV7-6, the J call TRBJ2-2; D might be TRBD1 (6 bases). Germline loops: CDR1 SGHVS, CDR2 FNYEAQ. CDR3 length: 15 amino acids. V shed 10 bases and J shed 4 bases, with 19 bases lying between them. CDR3 nucleotide sequence: TGTGCCACTTCTAGTACACAGGGAAGCACCGGGGAGCTGTTTTTT. Protein product: CATSSTQGSTGELFF.

The gene calls are TRBV15 and TRBJ1-5; 7 nucleotides align to TRBD1. Per germline, CDR1 LNHNV and CDR2 YYDKDF (reference sequence). The V segment lost 9 bases and the J segment 1 base; nucleotides outside the gene matches: 6. This CDR3 contains 14 residues. The CDR3 DNA reads as TGTGCCACGAGGAAGGGGGCCAGCAATCAGCCCCAGCATTTT. Residues: CATRKGASNQPQHF.

The chain is built from TRBV5-1 and TRBJ2-3, with D possibly matching TRBD2 (5 bases). Germline CDR1 and CDR2: SGHRS and YFSETQ. V lost 5 bases to trimming and J lost 1 base, with 11 bases between them. The CDR3 is 14 residues long. The CDR3 protein is CASSRDLGTDTQYF. The CDR3 DNA follows: TGCGCCAGCAGTCGGGATCTGGGCACAGATACGCAGTATTTT.

The V call is TRBV20-1, the J call TRBJ2-7; weak D call: TRBD1 (5 bases). Deletions cut 5 bases from V and 13 bases from J, with 18 bases between. The CDR3 runs to 11 residues. Germline lookup yields CDR1 DFQATT and CDR2 SNEGSKA (reference sequence). In DNA form, the CDR3 reads TGCAGTGCTGAGGACCTTGCAGGGTTCTACTTC. It yields the protein CSAEDLAGFYF.

The genes are TRBV29-1 and TRBJ2-5, with 12 bases aligning to TRBD2. From germline, CDR1 is SQVTM and CDR2 ANQGSEA. The trim removed 4 bases at V and 4 bases at J, leaving 7 bases unmatched. This CDR3 comprises 15 residues. The CDR3 region has the DNA TGCAGCGTTGCGCTAGCGGGAGGGCCAGGAGAGACCCAGTACTTC. This sequence encodes CSVALAGGPGETQYF.

This clone was detected a few times. CDR3: CASSEALDSPYGYTF. The CDR3, as DNA: TGTGCCAGCAGTGAAGCACTGGACAGCCCCTATGGCTACACCTTC. The rearrangement uses TRBV6-1 and TRBJ1-2; TRBD1 is a possible D gene (6 bases). With 0 bases removed from V and 4 bases from J, the gap between germline ends came to 12 bases. Germline loops: CDR1 MNHNS, CDR2 SASEGT. There are 15 residues in the CDR3.

The chain carries TRBV6-6 and TRBJ2-7; tentatively, D is TRBD1 (5 bases). V lost 0 bases to trimming and J lost 5 bases, with 14 bases between them. Germline V gives CDR1 MNHNY, CDR2 SVGAGI (reference sequence). This CDR3 has 15 amino acids. The CDR3 nucleotides are TGTGCCAGCAGTTACTCAGGGGCCAGCCCGCACGAGCAGTACTTC. Residues: CASSYSGASPHEQYF.

V is TRBV30 and J is TRBJ2-7, with D tentatively TRBD1 (7 bases). CDR3 length equals 15 residues. Germline V gene data show CDR1 as GTSNPN and CDR2 as SVGIG (reference sequence). The V end was cut by 0 bases, the J end by 3 bases, with 15 bases between. The CDR3 bases are TGTGCCTGGAGTGTAGCGGCAGGGGGGAGCTACGAGCAGTACTTC. Translating gives CAWSVAAGGSYEQYF. The full variable domain, its missing parts supplied by reference TRBV30 and TRBJ2-7, is SQTIHQWPATLVQPVGSPLSLECTVEGTSNPNLYWYRQAAGRGLQLLFYSVGIGQISSEVPQNLSASRPQDRQFILSSKKLLLSDSGFYLCAWSVAAGGSYEQYFGPGTRLTVT.

This clone was observed a single time. The genes are TRBV7-2 and TRBJ2-3; TRBD2 matches at 9 bases. Germline V gene lookup returns CDR1 SGHTA and CDR2 FQGNSA. V dropped 2 bases and J dropped 1; count of bases not matched to a gene: 10. The CDR3 is made up of 18 amino acids. The CDR3 coding sequence is TGTGCCAGCAGCTTATTAGCGGGAGTGATCGCTGGCACAGATACGCAGTATTTT. This encodes CASSLLAGVIAGTDTQYF. Combining the CDR3 with reference TRBV7-2 and TRBJ2-3 gives the whole variable domain GAGVSQSPSNKVTEKGKDVELRCDPISGHTALYWYRQSLGQGLEFLIYFQGNSAPDKSGLPSDRFSAERTGGSVSTLTIQRTQQEDSAVYLCASSLLAGVIAGTDTQYFGPGTRLTVL.

This clone showed up just once. This chain joins TRBV4-1 and TRBJ2-7, with 9 bases that match TRBD1. The V gene's germline CDR1 is MGHRA and CDR2 YSYEKL. V was pared by 0 bases and J by 6 bases, with 0 bases of the junction left unmatched. CDR3 size: 13 residues. The CDR3 spells CASSQETGGEQYF. In DNA form, the CDR3 reads TGCGCCAGCAGCCAAGAGACAGGGGGCGAGCAGTACTTC.

A single count supports this clone. V usage is TRBV9 and J usage is TRBJ2-2, with 8 bases lining up with TRBD2. The CDR3 contains 16 residues. Trimming at V came to 0 bases and at J to 0 bases, leaving 1 base not matched to a gene. Germline V gene data show CDR1 as SGDLS and CDR2 as YYNGEE. CDR3 in DNA: TGTGCCAGCAGCGTAGGACTAGCGTCGAACACCGGGGAGCTGTTTTTT. This gives the protein CASSVGLASNTGELFF. The full variable domain, rest sourced from reference TRBV9 and TRBJ2-2, is DSGVTQTPKHLITATGQRVTLRCSPRSGDLSVYWYQQSLDQGLQFLIQYYNGEERAKGNILERFSAQQFPDLHSELNLSSLELGDSALYFCASSVGLASNTGELFFGEGSRLTVL.

The V call is TRBV11-2, the J call TRBJ2-1; 8 nucleotides match TRBD2. V gave up 1 base and J gave up 8 bases; unmatched junction bases: 13. The CDR3 spans 17 residues. Germline CDR1 and CDR2: SGHAT and FQNNGV. The CDR3 loop is CASSLVHSGRVRDEQFF. The CDR3 nucleotides read TGTGCCAGCAGCTTAGTCCACAGCGGGAGAGTCAGGGATGAGCAGTTCTTC.

The chain combines TRBV2 with TRBJ2-1; 8 nucleotides line up with TRBD2. Per the germline V gene, CDR1 is SNHLY and CDR2 is FYNNEI. V lost 4 bases and J lost 5; bases outside the gene matches: 16. The CDR3 is made up of 18 amino acids. Here the CDR3 reads CASSGEGPSGYKNNEQFF. As DNA, the CDR3 is TGTGCCAGCAGTGGGGAGGGGCCTAGCGGGTACAAGAACAATGAGCAGTTCTTC.

V usage is TRBV19 and J usage is TRBJ1-5, with TRBD1 identical over 7 bases. The V segment lost 5 bases and the J segment 1 base; nucleotides outside the gene matches: 5. The CDR3 spans 15 residues. CDR1 is LNHDA, CDR2 SQIVND, per germline (reference sequence). CDR3 DNA sequence: TGTGCCAGTAGTGTCGACAGGGCAAGCAATCAGCCCCAGCATTTT. Its protein is CASSVDRASNQPQHF.

V gene TRBV29-1 combines with J gene TRBJ2-3; maybe TRBD1 (5 bases). The CDR3 covers 17 residues. V was pared by 1 base and J by 4 bases, with 21 bases between. CDR1 is SQVTM and CDR2 is ANQGSEA in the germline V gene. Here the CDR3 DNA reads TGCAGCGTTGAAGGGGTGACAGTGGGCTTTCCCCCAGATACGCAGTATTTT. Residues: CSVEGVTVGFPPDTQYF.

The chain combines TRBV7-2 with TRBJ2-7; 9 positions match TRBD2. The CDR3 is made up of 13 amino acids. V was pared by 5 bases and J by 10 bases, with 9 bases of the junction left unmatched. Germline CDR1 and CDR2: SGHTA and FQGNSA. The DNA of the CDR3 is TGTGCCAGCAGCCCCAGGACTAGCGAGCGACAGTACTTC. It encodes CASSPRTSERQYF.

The chain couples TRBV18 to TRBJ1-2; no clear D gene. The CDR3 has 13 residues. Germline V CDR1 and CDR2: KGHSH, LQKENI. V was shortened by 2 bases and J by 2 bases, with 6 bases between the two germline ends. The CDR3 spells CASSPSSNYGYTF. CDR3 sequence (DNA): TGTGCCAGCTCACCAAGCTCAAACTATGGCTACACCTTC.